This passage covers 10 T cell receptor beta chains from one sample sequenced in a study of CXCR3-negative and CXCR3-positive naive CD8 T cells. The authors prepared UMI-labeled TRB cDNA libraries by 5' RACE. TCRdb processed the 5' RACE reads again and assigns one entry to each CDR3 protein, with no DNA. In total, the table holds over 35,000 distinct CDR3 sequences. The sequenced sample consisted of naive CXCR3- CD8+ T cells from blood. The subset: CD45RO-CCR7+CD27+CD95- naive CD8+ T cells lacking CXCR3 (TNR3-). The receptor set was obtained from a human donor in good health. Some clones in this sample may be carry-over from other donors' samples.

This chain joins TRBV28 and TRBJ2-7; with no DNA, the TCRdb D assignment of TRBD2 cannot be verified. CDR1 and CDR2 (germline): MDHEN, SYDVKM. This CDR3 has 15 residues. CDR3: CASSFMGGVAYEQYF. The full variable domain, with the rest looked up from reference TRBV28 and TRBJ2-7, is DVKVTQSSRYLVKRTGEKVFLECVQDMDHENMFWYRQDPGLGLRLIYFSYDVKMKEKGDIPEGYSVSREKKERFSLILESASTNQTSMYLCASSFMGGVAYEQYFGPGTRLTVT.

The rearrangement links TRBV12-3 or TRBV12-4 to TRBJ2-7. CDR3 length: 15 residues. This CDR3 is CASSLAPAEAYEQYF.

The J gene is TRBJ1-3, the V gene TRBV28. Per the germline V gene, CDR1 is MDHEN and CDR2 is SYDVKM. CDR3 length: 13 residues. The CDR3 loop reads CASSLTRENTIYF. Full variable domain (outside the CDR3, taken from reference TRBV28 and TRBJ1-3): DVKVTQSSRYLVKRTGEKVFLECVQDMDHENMFWYRQDPGLGLRLIYFSYDVKMKEKGDIPEGYSVSREKKERFSLILESASTNQTSMYLCASSLTRENTIYFGEGSWLTVV.

The gene calls are TRBV20-1 and TRBJ2-5; TCRdb designates TRBD1, a call that cannot be tested without DNA. This CDR3 spans 19 amino acids. CDR1 is DFQATT and CDR2 is SNEGSKA in the germline V gene (reference sequence). CDR3 residues: CSAKGPTSGTVLPMETQYF.

V usage is TRBV28 and J usage is TRBJ2-1; TCRdb names TRBD1, which stays unverified in the absence of DNA. The CDR3 spans 16 residues. Germline V gene data show CDR1 as MDHEN and CDR2 as SYDVKM. The CDR3 loop is CASSTSGTGIDNEQFF.

The chain's CDR3 is CASSAILPGDGETQYF. The V gene is TRBV6-5, the J gene TRBJ2-5; TCRdb's D call, TRBD1, is unchecked because there is no DNA. The CDR3 runs to 16 residues. CDR1 and CDR2 (germline): MNHEY, SVGAGI.

The chain uses TRBV19 and TRBJ2-2; checking the TCRdb D call of TRBD1 is not possible without DNA. Germline-derived CDR1 and CDR2 are LNHDA and SQIVND (reference sequence). The CDR3 has 18 amino acids. CDR3 protein: CASSPLHGQGSFTGELFF.

This chain joins TRBV13 and TRBJ2-1; TCRdb returns TRBD2, unconfirmable since there is no DNA. The CDR3 has 15 residues. Per germline, CDR1 PRHDT and CDR2 FYEKMQ (reference sequence). The CDR3 loop reads CASSPRRGVYNEQFF.

The V gene is TRBV28, the J gene TRBJ1-1; no DNA is available, so the TRBD1 call from TCRdb remains unchecked. Germline values: CDR1 MDHEN, CDR2 SYDVKM. CDR3 length: 14 residues. The CDR3 region is CASSLTGVNTEAFF.

The chain carries TRBV7-9 and TRBJ2-7; absent DNA, TCRdb's TRBD1 call cannot be checked. Germline V lookup: CDR1 SEHNR, CDR2 FQNEAQ (reference sequence). The length of the CDR3 is 17 residues. CDR3 loop: CASSPGQGVLRSYEQYF.